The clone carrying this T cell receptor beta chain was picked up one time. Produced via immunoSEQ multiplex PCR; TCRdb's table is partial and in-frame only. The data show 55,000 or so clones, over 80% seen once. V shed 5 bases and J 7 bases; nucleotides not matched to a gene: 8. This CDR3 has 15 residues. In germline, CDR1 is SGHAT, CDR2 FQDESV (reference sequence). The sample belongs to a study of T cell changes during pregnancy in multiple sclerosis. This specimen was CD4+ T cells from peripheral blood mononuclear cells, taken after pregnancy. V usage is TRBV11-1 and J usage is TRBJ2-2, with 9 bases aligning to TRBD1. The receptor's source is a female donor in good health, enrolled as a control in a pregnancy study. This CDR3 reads CASSQRDRVRGELFF. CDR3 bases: TGTGCCAGCAGCCAGAGGGACAGGGTACGCGGGGAGCTGTTTTTT.